The T cell receptor beta chain under discussion was sequenced for a study of T-cell memory formation after mild COVID-19. Study background: Largely, the TCR clusters proved donor specific.

Germline-derived CDR1 and CDR2 are ENHRY and SYGVKD. The V gene lost 6 bases and the J gene lost 4 bases, with 12 bases spanning the gap. The CDR3 has 14 residues. This clonotype has only a few counts. TCR alpha and TCR beta cDNA libraries with sample barcodes and UMIs came from 5'RACE using constant-segment primers. Each CDR3 protein gets one entry after TCRdb re-called the 5' RACE reads with MiXCR. The data show about 310,000 distinct CDR3 sequences, roughly a fifth seen once. This TCR derives from a man aged 18 to 30 who had mild COVID-19 (a few samples of this study predate the infection). Cell type and time point are not known. The chain combines TRBV10-3 with TRBJ2-2; D call uncertain. Sequences were obtained from PBMCs or a T cell subset sorted from them (not recorded which). The chain's CDR3 is CAIRSASGTGELFF. CDR3 in DNA: TGTGCCATCAGGAGTGCTTCGGGCACCGGGGAGCTGTTTTTT.